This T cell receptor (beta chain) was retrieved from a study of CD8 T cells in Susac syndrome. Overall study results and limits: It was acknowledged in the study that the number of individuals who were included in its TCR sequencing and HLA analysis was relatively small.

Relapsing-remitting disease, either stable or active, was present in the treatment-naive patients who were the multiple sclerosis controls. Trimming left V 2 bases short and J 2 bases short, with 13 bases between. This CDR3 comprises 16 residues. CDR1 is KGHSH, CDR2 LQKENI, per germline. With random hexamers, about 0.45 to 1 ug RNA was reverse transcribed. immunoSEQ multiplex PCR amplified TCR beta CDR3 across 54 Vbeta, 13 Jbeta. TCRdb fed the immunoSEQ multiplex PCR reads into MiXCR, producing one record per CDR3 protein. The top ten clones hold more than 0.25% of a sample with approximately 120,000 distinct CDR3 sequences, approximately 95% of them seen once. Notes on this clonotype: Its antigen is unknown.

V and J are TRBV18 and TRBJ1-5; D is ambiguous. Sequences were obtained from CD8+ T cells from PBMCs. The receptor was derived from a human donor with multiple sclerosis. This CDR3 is CASSPSRPPGNQPQHF. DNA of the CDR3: TGTGCCAGCTCACCAAGCCGCCCCCCCGGCAATCAGCCCCAGCATTTT.